These T cell receptor beta chains were read from a single sample in a study of post-analysis software for immune sequencing data. One entry per CDR3 protein, called by TCRdb with MiXCR from the PCR reads. The table lists roughly 800,000 distinct CDR3 sequences, 46% of them singletons. The sequenced material came from blood. These receptors were collected from a girl aged 5-17 years with multiple sclerosis. The CDR3 runs from the conserved cysteine through the conserved F or W. D genes are given only for firm matches. The listing skips clone size in some rows; elsewhere it reads once, few, many or a size class.

CDR3 DNA: TGTGCCGGTAGTATAGATACCCAAAGCGGGCCCCTCAGAGGTATCACCAAAAACATTCAGTACTTC
CDR3 protein: CAGSIDTQSGPLRGITKNIQYF
CDR3 length: 22
D gene: NA
J gene: TRBJ2-4
clone size: NA
V gene: TRBV19

CDR3 DNA: TGTGCCACCAGCCCCCGACTAGCGGCTAACAATGAGCAGTTCTTC
CDR3 protein: CATSPRLAANNEQFF
CDR3 length: 15
D gene: TRBD2
J gene: TRBJ2-1
clone size: NA
V gene: TRBV15

CDR3 DNA: TGTGCCAGCTTAAGCGGGACCAGCACAGATACGCAGTATTTT
CDR3 protein: CASLSGTSTDTQYF
CDR3 length: 14
D gene: TRBD2
J gene: TRBJ2-3
clone size: many
V gene: TRBV7-2

CDR3 DNA: TGTGCCACCAGTGAGACTCGGGGGAGCACAGATACGCAGTATTTT
CDR3 protein: CATSETRGSTDTQYF
CDR3 length: 15
D gene: NA
J gene: TRBJ2-3
clone size: NA
V gene: TRBV24-1

CDR3 DNA: TGCGCCAGCAGCAGGACTAGCGGGACAACCGGGGAGCTGTTTTTT
CDR3 protein: CASSRTSGTTGELFF
CDR3 length: 15
D gene: TRBD2
J gene: TRBJ2-2
clone size: NA
V gene: TRBV5-1

CDR3 DNA: TGCGCCAGCAGCCACACAGGGGAGAACACCGGGGAGCTGTTTTTT
CDR3 protein: CASSHTGENTGELFF
CDR3 length: 15
D gene: TRBD1
J gene: TRBJ2-2
clone size: NA
V gene: TRBV5-1

CDR3 DNA: TGTGCCACCCGACCTGGGGCCAACGTCCTGACTTTC
CDR3 protein: CATRPGANVLTF
CDR3 length: 12
D gene: NA
J gene: TRBJ2-6
clone size: few
V gene: TRBV12-3/TRBV12-4

CDR3 DNA: TGTGCCATCAGTGAGGGGGGCTGGAGGGGCAGTCAGCATTTT
CDR3 protein: CAISEGGWRGSQHF
CDR3 length: 14
D gene: NA
J gene: TRBJ1-5
clone size: NA
V gene: TRBV10-3

CDR3 DNA: TGCAGCGGGAGAGGTGGTCGAAATGAGCAGTACTTC
CDR3 protein: CSGRGGRNEQYF
CDR3 length: 12
D gene: NA
J gene: TRBJ2-5
clone size: NA
V gene: TRBV29-1

CDR3 DNA: TGTGCCAGCAGTGAATCAGGGACTAGACTGTATTTT
CDR3 protein: CASSESGTRLYF
CDR3 length: 12
D gene: TRBD2
J gene: TRBJ2-3
clone size: NA
V gene: TRBV25-1

CDR3 DNA: TGTGCCAGCACCCTAGGGACAGGTGCCCTCGAGCAGTACTTC
CDR3 protein: CASTLGTGALEQYF
CDR3 length: 14
D gene: TRBD1
J gene: TRBJ2-7
clone size: NA
V gene: TRBV12-3/TRBV12-4

CDR3 DNA: TGCAGTGCTAGAGTCTGGGACAGGGATGAAAAACTGTTTTTT
CDR3 protein: CSARVWDRDEKLFF
CDR3 length: 14
D gene: TRBD1
J gene: TRBJ1-4
clone size: NA
V gene: TRBV20-1

CDR3 DNA: TGTGCCAGCAGTTCGGCTACCATGAGGACAGGGCGACAAGAGACCCAGTACTTC
CDR3 protein: CASSSATMRTGRQETQYF
CDR3 length: 18
D gene: TRBD1
J gene: TRBJ2-5
clone size: few
V gene: TRBV6-5

CDR3 DNA: TGTGCCAGCAGCTTAGATCCGGGAGGCGGGGGTGCTGAAGCTTTCTTT
CDR3 protein: CASSLDPGGGGAEAFF
CDR3 length: 16
D gene: NA
J gene: TRBJ1-1
clone size: few
V gene: TRBV7-9

CDR3 DNA: TGCGCCAGCAGGGAAGGGGCAAGCACAGATACGCAGTATTTT
CDR3 protein: CASREGASTDTQYF
CDR3 length: 14
D gene: NA
J gene: TRBJ2-3
clone size: once
V gene: TRBV5-1

CDR3 DNA: TGTGCCAGCAGTGAATTGAGGGACGGGTTCCAAGAGACCCAGTACTTC
CDR3 protein: CASSELRDGFQETQYF
CDR3 length: 16
D gene: NA
J gene: TRBJ2-5
clone size: few
V gene: TRBV25-1

CDR3 DNA: TGTGCCAGCAGCTTAGTGGTGGGGGCCAACGTCCTGACTTTC
CDR3 protein: CASSLVVGANVLTF
CDR3 length: 14
D gene: NA
J gene: TRBJ2-6
clone size: NA
V gene: TRBV7-9

CDR3 DNA: TGTGCCAGCAGCCAAGACGAACAAGAGACCCAGTACTTC
CDR3 protein: CASSQDEQETQYF
CDR3 length: 13
D gene: NA
J gene: TRBJ2-5
clone size: NA
V gene: TRBV7-3

CDR3 DNA: TGTGCCAGCAGACGGACAGGGATGACCTACGAGCAGTACTTC
CDR3 protein: CASRRTGMTYEQYF
CDR3 length: 14
D gene: TRBD1
J gene: TRBJ2-7
clone size: NA
V gene: TRBV11-2

CDR3 DNA: TGTGCCAGCAGTTACAAGGGCACCTCCCCTATGGGCTACACCTTC
CDR3 protein: CASSYKGTSPMGYTF
CDR3 length: 15
D gene: NA
J gene: TRBJ1-2
clone size: few
V gene: TRBV6-5

CDR3 DNA: TGCAGCGTTGAAGGACTAGCGGGAATAGATACGCAGTATTTT
CDR3 protein: CSVEGLAGIDTQYF
CDR3 length: 14
D gene: TRBD2
J gene: TRBJ2-3
clone size: few
V gene: TRBV29-1

CDR3 DNA: TGCAGTGGAGACAGGGGTGGACTCGAGCAGTACTTC
CDR3 protein: CSGDRGGLEQYF
CDR3 length: 12
D gene: TRBD1
J gene: TRBJ2-7
clone size: few
V gene: TRBV20-1

CDR3 DNA: TGTGCCAGCAGCCCGTTCGGGACAGGTACTAGCAGGGAGACCCAGTACTTC
CDR3 protein: CASSPFGTGTSRETQYF
CDR3 length: 17
D gene: TRBD1
J gene: TRBJ2-5
clone size: NA
V gene: TRBV7-9

CDR3 DNA: TGCGCCAGCAGCACGGGACTAGCGGGAGGACGCTACGAGCAGTACTTC
CDR3 protein: CASSTGLAGGRYEQYF
CDR3 length: 16
D gene: TRBD2
J gene: TRBJ2-7
clone size: NA
V gene: TRBV5-1

CDR3 DNA: TGCGCCAGCAGCCCAGAGGGTGTGGGAGCGACAGATACGCAGTATTTT
CDR3 protein: CASSPEGVGATDTQYF
CDR3 length: 16
D gene: NA
J gene: TRBJ2-3
clone size: NA
V gene: TRBV4-1

CDR3 DNA: TGTGCCAGCAGTGCCCGGGTGGACCTCTATGGCTACACCTTC
CDR3 protein: CASSARVDLYGYTF
CDR3 length: 14
D gene: NA
J gene: TRBJ1-2
clone size: NA
V gene: TRBV27

CDR3 DNA: TGCGCCAGCAGCCCTAAGCGGACTTCTGGAGGGGCTGAAGCTTTCTTT
CDR3 protein: CASSPKRTSGGAEAFF
CDR3 length: 16
D gene: NA
J gene: TRBJ1-1
clone size: NA
V gene: TRBV5-1

CDR3 DNA: TGCAGCGTTGAGAACCCTCCGGGACTAGCGGGAGAGACCCAGTACTTC
CDR3 protein: CSVENPPGLAGETQYF
CDR3 length: 16
D gene: TRBD2
J gene: TRBJ2-5
clone size: NA
V gene: TRBV29-1

CDR3 DNA: TGTGCCAGCAGTCGGACTAGCGGCCCCAATGAGCAGTTCTTC
CDR3 protein: CASSRTSGPNEQFF
CDR3 length: 14
D gene: TRBD2
J gene: TRBJ2-1
clone size: NA
V gene: TRBV27

CDR3 DNA: TGTGCCAGCAGCTTAGTTGTTGACTACGAGCAGTACTTC
CDR3 protein: CASSLVVDYEQYF
CDR3 length: 13
D gene: NA
J gene: TRBJ2-7
clone size: NA
V gene: TRBV7-2

CDR3 DNA: TGTGCCAGCAGCCAAAGGACGGGACCCAAAGGGGGAGAGCAGTTCTTC
CDR3 protein: CASSQRTGPKGGEQFF
CDR3 length: 16
D gene: NA
J gene: TRBJ2-1
clone size: few
V gene: TRBV14

CDR3 DNA: TGTGCCAGCAGTTTCGGAGACGGAGGCAATGAGCAGTTCTTC
CDR3 protein: CASSFGDGGNEQFF
CDR3 length: 14
D gene: NA
J gene: TRBJ2-1
clone size: NA
V gene: TRBV12-3/TRBV12-4

CDR3 DNA: TGTGCCAGCAGCCCAGGGACCCTGGGCTATGGCTACACCTTC
CDR3 protein: CASSPGTLGYGYTF
CDR3 length: 14
D gene: NA
J gene: TRBJ1-2
clone size: NA
V gene: TRBV28

CDR3 DNA: TGTGCCAGCAGTGCCACCCGCGGTCGGGCCTACGAGCAGTACTTC
CDR3 protein: CASSATRGRAYEQYF
CDR3 length: 15
D gene: NA
J gene: TRBJ2-7
clone size: NA
V gene: TRBV27

CDR3 DNA: TGCAGTGCCCCCGGCAGGGTCACTGAAGCTTTCTTT
CDR3 protein: CSAPGRVTEAFF
CDR3 length: 12
D gene: NA
J gene: TRBJ1-1
clone size: few
V gene: TRBV20-1

CDR3 DNA: TGTGCCAGCAGCCCAGCCCCCGGACAGGGAGACAATGAGCAGTTCTTC
CDR3 protein: CASSPAPGQGDNEQFF
CDR3 length: 16
D gene: TRBD1
J gene: TRBJ2-1
clone size: few
V gene: TRBV7-2

CDR3 DNA: TGCAGTGCGTACAAAGCGGGAGGGGACTTGTGGACCCAGTACTTC
CDR3 protein: CSAYKAGGDLWTQYF
CDR3 length: 15
D gene: TRBD2
J gene: TRBJ2-5
clone size: NA
V gene: TRBV20-1

CDR3 DNA: TGTGCCAGCAGTTCCTGGATTAGAGGGGGCGCTGCGGGGGCCAACGTCCTGACTTTC
CDR3 protein: CASSSWIRGGAAGANVLTF
CDR3 length: 19
D gene: TRBD1
J gene: TRBJ2-6
clone size: NA
V gene: TRBV28

CDR3 DNA: TGTGCCAGCAGCGTAAGTGGTCAGGGACTTTACAATGAGCAGTTCTTC
CDR3 protein: CASSVSGQGLYNEQFF
CDR3 length: 16
D gene: NA
J gene: TRBJ2-1
clone size: NA
V gene: TRBV9

CDR3 DNA: TGCGCCAGCAGCCAAGATTTTACTGGCACTTTTCTTACGCAGTATTTT
CDR3 protein: CASSQDFTGTFLTQYF
CDR3 length: 16
D gene: NA
J gene: TRBJ2-3
clone size: few
V gene: TRBV4-3

CDR3 DNA: TGTGCCAGCAGCTTAGCTCCCTATAAGGGGGAGGTGGGAGATACGCAGTATTTT
CDR3 protein: CASSLAPYKGEVGDTQYF
CDR3 length: 18
D gene: NA
J gene: TRBJ2-3
clone size: NA
V gene: TRBV7-8

CDR3 DNA: TGTGCCAGCAGTTATCTCCACTCACCCCTCCACTTT
CDR3 protein: CASSYLHSPLHF
CDR3 length: 12
D gene: NA
J gene: TRBJ1-6
clone size: few
V gene: TRBV12-3/TRBV12-4

CDR3 DNA: TGTGCCAGCTCAACGATCGACAGGGGCACAGATACGCAGTATTTT
CDR3 protein: CASSTIDRGTDTQYF
CDR3 length: 15
D gene: TRBD1
J gene: TRBJ2-3
clone size: NA
V gene: TRBV18

CDR3 DNA: TGTGTCAGCAGAATCGGACCGTACGAGCAGTACTTC
CDR3 protein: CVSRIGPYEQYF
CDR3 length: 12
D gene: NA
J gene: TRBJ2-7
clone size: once
V gene: TRBV28

CDR3 DNA: TGCAGCGTTACTCAACGCCGAGGGGTAAGGGATGAGCAGTTCTTC
CDR3 protein: CSVTQRRGVRDEQFF
CDR3 length: 15
D gene: NA
J gene: TRBJ2-1
clone size: NA
V gene: TRBV29-1

CDR3 DNA: TGTGCCAGCAGTACCGGGACTCGGGAGACCCAGTACTTC
CDR3 protein: CASSTGTRETQYF
CDR3 length: 13
D gene: NA
J gene: TRBJ2-5
clone size: few
V gene: TRBV12-3/TRBV12-4

CDR3 DNA: TGTGCCAGCAGCTTAAACAGAGGACTATCCGCAGATACGCAGTATTTT
CDR3 protein: CASSLNRGLSADTQYF
CDR3 length: 16
D gene: NA
J gene: TRBJ2-3
clone size: NA
V gene: TRBV13

CDR3 DNA: TGCAGTGCTAGAGATCCCCCTCGTTGGGACGAGCAGTACTTC
CDR3 protein: CSARDPPRWDEQYF
CDR3 length: 14
D gene: NA
J gene: TRBJ2-7
clone size: NA
V gene: TRBV20-1

CDR3 DNA: TGTGCCACCAGCAGAGTTCCGGGGGCCTATGGCTACACCTTC
CDR3 protein: CATSRVPGAYGYTF
CDR3 length: 14
D gene: NA
J gene: TRBJ1-2
clone size: few
V gene: TRBV15

CDR3 DNA: TGTGCCAGCAGTCAGACCCCGGGACAGGGGTCGGAGACCCAGTACTTC
CDR3 protein: CASSQTPGQGSETQYF
CDR3 length: 16
D gene: TRBD1
J gene: TRBJ2-5
clone size: NA
V gene: TRBV6-5

CDR3 DNA: TGTGCCAGCAGCCAAGAAAGACTAAGCTCCTACAATGAGCAGTTCTTC
CDR3 protein: CASSQERLSSYNEQFF
CDR3 length: 16
D gene: NA
J gene: TRBJ2-1
clone size: NA
V gene: TRBV3-1

CDR3 DNA: TGTGCCAGCAGCCCTAGCGACCTCTCCTACAATGAGCAGTTCTTC
CDR3 protein: CASSPSDLSYNEQFF
CDR3 length: 15
D gene: NA
J gene: TRBJ2-1
clone size: few
V gene: TRBV6-2/TRBV6-3

CDR3 DNA: TGCAGCGTTGAATTGGGGGCGCCTCGTGGCTACACCTTC
CDR3 protein: CSVELGAPRGYTF
CDR3 length: 13
D gene: NA
J gene: TRBJ1-2
clone size: NA
V gene: TRBV29-1

CDR3 DNA: TGTGCCAGTAGTATACAGCTCCAAGAGACCCGGTACTTC
CDR3 protein: CASSIQLQETRYF
CDR3 length: 13
D gene: NA
J gene: TRBJ2-5
clone size: NA
V gene: TRBV19

CDR3 DNA: TGCAGCGTTGGCGAGGGGGGGAACAAGGACTATGGCTACACCTTC
CDR3 protein: CSVGEGGNKDYGYTF
CDR3 length: 15
D gene: NA
J gene: TRBJ1-2
clone size: few
V gene: TRBV29-1

CDR3 DNA: TGTGCCAGCAGTCGCACGCAGGGGCTGGCGCAGCCCCAGCATTTT
CDR3 protein: CASSRTQGLAQPQHF
CDR3 length: 15
D gene: NA
J gene: TRBJ1-5
clone size: NA
V gene: TRBV6-5

CDR3 DNA: TGTGCCAGCAGGACTAGCGGGAGGGACAATGAGCAGTTCTTC
CDR3 protein: CASRTSGRDNEQFF
CDR3 length: 14
D gene: TRBD2
J gene: TRBJ2-1
clone size: NA
V gene: TRBV12-3/TRBV12-4